These T cell receptor beta chains were read from a single sample in a study of blood T cell repertoires in COVID-19. The protocol was immunoSEQ multiplex PCR, while the TCRdb copy is restricted to in-frame clones and leaves out a portion. The repertoire has around 100,000 clones, 85% of them found once; the top ten carry approximately 1.5%. Sequencing was carried out using peripheral blood. These receptors were taken from a man in his forties with acute or convalescent COVID-19. The CDR3 runs from the conserved cysteine through the conserved F or W. A D gene is named only where the DNA matches it firmly. Size tells how often a clone was seen (once, few, many) or the class of an expanded clone, and some rows leave it out.

>TRBJ1-4|NA|TRBV21-1|NA
TGTGCCAGCAGCACACTAGACAGGGGGCGCGAAAAACTGTTTTTT
CASSTLDRGREKLFF
>TRBJ1-1|NA|TRBV6-5|NA
TGTGCCAGCACCCCTGGCAGGGCGAACACTGAAGCTTTCTTT
CASTPGRANTEAFF
>TRBJ1-5|few|TRBV6-2/TRBV6-3|TRBD1
TGTGCCAGCAGTTTTTCTAGGACAGGGGGGGAGCCCCAGCATTTT
CASSFSRTGGEPQHF
>TRBJ1-6|NA|TRBV5-6|TRBD1
TGTGCCAGCAGCTTGGGTGGGACAGGAGAAAATTCACCCCTCCACTTT
CASSLGGTGENSPLHF
>TRBJ2-2|NA|TRBV28|TRBD2
TGTGCCAGCACCATAGCGGGAGTAGCCGGGGAGCTGTTTTTT
CASTIAGVAGELFF
>TRBJ1-2|NA|TRBV6-6|NA
TGTGCCAGCAGTTACTCACAGGGAGTAGGCTACACCTTC
CASSYSQGVGYTF
>TRBJ1-5|NA|TRBV19|TRBD1
TGTGCCAGTAGTCCGCGACAGGGGGACAATCAGCCCCAGCATTTT
CASSPRQGDNQPQHF
>TRBJ2-3|NA|TRBV7-3|TRBD2
TGTGCCAGCAGCCTTCTAGCGGGATTCACAGATACGCAGTATTTT
CASSLLAGFTDTQYF
>TRBJ2-3|NA|TRBV18|NA
TGTGCCAGCTCACCACCGTCGGCGGTAGGAGATACGCAGTATTTT
CASSPPSAVGDTQYF
>TRBJ2-2|NA|TRBV7-7|NA
TGTGCTAGCAGTTCTACTTCTACCGGGGAGCTGTTTTTT
CASSSTSTGELFF
>TRBJ2-7|NA|TRBV7-6|TRBD1
TGTGCCAGCAGCGCTACCGGGACAGAAAGTCGTGAGCAGTACTTC
CASSATGTESREQYF
>TRBJ1-4|NA|TRBV5-6|NA
TGTGCCAGCAGCTTACGAGCGGAGGAAAAACTGTTTTTT
CASSLRAEEKLFF
>TRBJ2-7|NA|TRBV28|TRBD1
TGTGCCAGCCGACAGGGGGCTACCTACGAGCAGTACTTC
CASRQGATYEQYF
>TRBJ2-3|NA|TRBV5-1|NA
TGCGCCAGCAGCCTCGCGGAGGGGGGGCTGAAAGATACGCAGTATTTT
CASSLAEGGLKDTQYF
>TRBJ2-7|NA|TRBV19|NA
TGTGCCAGTAGTATAGCGGCTAGCGTGGCCTACGAGCAGTACTTC
CASSIAASVAYEQYF
>TRBJ2-5|once|TRBV7-9|NA
TGTGCCAGCAGCTTAGTGGGGACAAGGTCGGGCGAGACCCAGTACTTC
CASSLVGTRSGETQYF
>TRBJ1-2|NA|TRBV6-1|NA
TGTGCCAGCAGTGAAAACAGTAACTATGGCTACACCTTC
CASSENSNYGYTF
>TRBJ1-2|once|TRBV5-4|TRBD1
TGTGCCAGCAGCCCCGGGACAGTAACCGATGGAGGCTACACCTTC
CASSPGTVTDGGYTF
>TRBJ2-1|NA|TRBV7-9|TRBD1
TGTGCCAGCAGCTTGGGGGACAGGGAACAGAATGAGCAGTTCTTC
CASSLGDREQNEQFF
>TRBJ2-7|NA|TRBV29-1|TRBD1
TGCAGCGTTGAACGGACAGGGACCTACGAGCAGTACTTC
CSVERTGTYEQYF
>TRBJ2-7|NA|TRBV3-1/TRBV3-2|NA
TGTGCCAGCAGCCAAGCACTTGGGCGAACCTACGAGCAGTACTTC
CASSQALGRTYEQYF
>TRBJ1-6|NA|TRBV2|TRBD1
TGTGCCAGCACCGGACAGGGGTCAGGGGCCCTCCACTTT
CASTGQGSGALHF
>TRBJ2-3|NA|TRBV7-9|NA
TGTGCCAGCAGGGAGCTTGCTGCGGATTCTAGCACAGATACGCAGTATTTT
CASRELAADSSTDTQYF
>TRBJ2-1|NA|TRBV6-6|TRBD2
TGTGCCAGCATTCGCGGGAGGGCCTACAATGAGCAGTTCTTC
CASIRGRAYNEQFF
>TRBJ1-4|NA|TRBV10-2|TRBD1
TGCGCCAGCAGCAAGACGGGACAGGGAGGTGAAAAACTGTTTTTT
CASSKTGQGGEKLFF
>TRBJ1-3|NA|TRBV6-5|NA
TGTGCCAGCAGTTACTTTGGGGCATCTGGAAACACCATATATTTT
CASSYFGASGNTIYF
>TRBJ1-1|NA|TRBV6-5|NA
TGTGCCAGCAGCCCACCGACAGGCACTGAAGCTTTCTTT
CASSPPTGTEAFF
>TRBJ1-2|NA|TRBV19|NA
TGTGCCAGTAGTACCAGGACAGCCAACTATGGCTACACCTTC
CASSTRTANYGYTF
>TRBJ1-2|NA|TRBV28|NA
TGTGCCAGCAGTTACAGGAATGGCTACACCTTC
CASSYRNGYTF
>TRBJ2-2|NA|TRBV18|TRBD1
TGTGCCAGCTCATCAATACAGGGGTCACGGGCGGAGCTGTTTTTT
CASSSIQGSRAELFF
>TRBJ2-3|NA|TRBV28|TRBD2
TGTGCCAGCAGTTCTCCTAGCGGGAGGGCCGGGGCAGATACGCAGTATTTT
CASSSPSGRAGADTQYF
>TRBJ2-2|NA|TRBV29-1|NA
TGCAGCGTTGAGGGACACTCGAACACCGGGGAGCTGTTTTTT
CSVEGHSNTGELFF
>TRBJ2-7|NA|TRBV19|TRBD2
TGTGCCAGTAGTAGTCCGGGAGGAGCGACCTACGAGCAGTACTTC
CASSSPGGATYEQYF
>TRBJ1-4|NA|TRBV15|NA
TGTGCCACCAGCAGAGATCAAGGGGATTATGAAAAACTGTTTTTT
CATSRDQGDYEKLFF
>TRBJ2-3|NA|TRBV4-1|TRBD1
TGCGCCAGCAGCCAAGGGACAGGGTCAGATACGCAGTATTTT
CASSQGTGSDTQYF
>TRBJ2-3|NA|TRBV28|NA
TGTGCCAGCAGTTTAAACACGCGCACAGATACGCAGTATTTT
CASSLNTRTDTQYF
>TRBJ2-3|NA|TRBV5-1|TRBD1
TGCGCCAGCAGCAGTGACAGGGACGATACGCAGTATTTT
CASSSDRDDTQYF
>TRBJ2-7|NA|TRBV28|NA
TGTGCCAGCAGTTTGGGGGGGCCCTACGAGCAGTACTTC
CASSLGGPYEQYF
>TRBJ2-3|once|TRBV2|TRBD1
TGTGCCAGCAATCGACAGGGGTCCTCAGATACGCAGTATTTT
CASNRQGSSDTQYF
>TRBJ2-7|NA|TRBV5-4|NA
TGTGCCAGCAGCTCTGGACAAGACGCCCGCGAGCAGTACTTC
CASSSGQDAREQYF
>TRBJ2-2|NA|TRBV9|TRBD2
TGTGCCAGCAGCGAGGGACTAGCGGGGAACCCCGGGGAGCTGTTTTTT
CASSEGLAGNPGELFF